This entry features one TCR beta chain sequence. Its specificity is unknown. As every portion of the isolated RNA was reverse transcribed, the sequencing read expressed TCRB transcripts. Repertoires were generated with immunoSEQ multiplex PCR, while TCRdb's copy carries only in-frame clones and drops some. The top ten clones hold under 1.3% of a sample with under 350,000 clones, around 7.8% of them seen once. There are 15 residues in the CDR3. Looked up from germline, CDR1 is MGHRA and CDR2 is YSYEKL. The trim removed 1 base at V and 4 bases at J, leaving 5 bases unmatched. These data come from a study of beta chain features in type 1 diabetes. Study-wide results and limits: Sequencing used cDNA, and cells with high TCR expression could therefore be over-represented.

The chain employs TRBV4-1 and TRBJ1-2; 8 bases fit TRBD1. Material for sequencing was central memory CD4+ T cells from blood. The TCR sequence derives from a woman aged 18-29 years in good health. In DNA form, the CDR3 reads TGCGCCAGCAGCCAAGCAGGGGGCTCTACCTATGGCTACACCTTC. Amino acid sequence: CASSQAGGSTYGYTF.